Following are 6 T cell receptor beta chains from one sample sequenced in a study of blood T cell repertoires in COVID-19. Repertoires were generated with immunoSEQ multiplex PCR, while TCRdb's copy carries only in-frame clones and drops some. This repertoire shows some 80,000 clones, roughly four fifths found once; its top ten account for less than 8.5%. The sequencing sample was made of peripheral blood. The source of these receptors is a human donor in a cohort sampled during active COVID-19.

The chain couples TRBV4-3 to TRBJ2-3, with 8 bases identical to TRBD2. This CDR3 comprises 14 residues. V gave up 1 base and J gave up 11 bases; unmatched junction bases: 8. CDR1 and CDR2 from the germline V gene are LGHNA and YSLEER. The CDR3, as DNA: TGCGCCAGCAGCCAAGGTACTAGCGGCGTGGGGCAGTATTTT. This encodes CASSQGTSGVGQYF.

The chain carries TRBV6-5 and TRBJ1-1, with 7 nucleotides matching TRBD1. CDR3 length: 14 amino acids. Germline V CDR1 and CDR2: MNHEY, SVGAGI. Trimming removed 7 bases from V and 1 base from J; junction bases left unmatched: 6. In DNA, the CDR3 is TGTGCCAGCACCTCGGGACAGAAGAACACTGAAGCTTTCTTT. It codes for CASTSGQKNTEAFF.

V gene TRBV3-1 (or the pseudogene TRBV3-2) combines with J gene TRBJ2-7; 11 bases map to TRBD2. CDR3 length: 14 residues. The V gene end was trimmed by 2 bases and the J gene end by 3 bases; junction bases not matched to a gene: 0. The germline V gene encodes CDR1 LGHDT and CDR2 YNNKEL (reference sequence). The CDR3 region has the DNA TGTGCCAGCAGCCAACTAGCGGGGGGCTACGAGCAGTACTTC. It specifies CASSQLAGGYEQYF.

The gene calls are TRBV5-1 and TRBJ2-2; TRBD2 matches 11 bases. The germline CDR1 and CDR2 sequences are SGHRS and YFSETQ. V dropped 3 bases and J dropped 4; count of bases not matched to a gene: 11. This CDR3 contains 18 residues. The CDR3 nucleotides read TGCGCCAGCAGCTCCGGGGGCACTAGCGGGGGAACCACCGGGGAGCTGTTTTTT. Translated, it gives CASSSGGTSGGTTGELFF.

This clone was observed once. This CDR3 is CASSDAAQASSYEQYF. In DNA, the CDR3 is TGTGCCAGCAGTGACGCCGCGCAGGCGAGCTCCTACGAGCAGTACTTC. This chain uses TRBV2 with TRBJ2-7; D is unclear. The V end was cut by 3 bases, the J end by 0 bases, with 15 bases between. Germline CDR1 is SNHLY and CDR2 is FYNNEI. This CDR3 has 16 residues.

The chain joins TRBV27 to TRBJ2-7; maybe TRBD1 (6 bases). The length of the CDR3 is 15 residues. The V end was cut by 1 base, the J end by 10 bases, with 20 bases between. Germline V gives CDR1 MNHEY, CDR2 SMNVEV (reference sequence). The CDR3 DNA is TGTGCCAGCAGTTTATTGACAGGTCCGATTTTAGACCAGTACTTC. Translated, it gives CASSLLTGPILDQYF.